What follows are 26 T cell receptor beta chains derived from one specimen sequenced in a study of blood T cell repertoires in COVID-19. The assay was immunoSEQ multiplex PCR, and TCRdb's table has in-frame clones only and misses some. This sample has 45,000 to 65,000 clones, with around four fifths found just once. The source material was peripheral blood. The receptors shown here come from a man aged 65 to 79 with active COVID-19.

V is TRBV2 and J is TRBJ2-1, with D possibly matching TRBD1 (6 bases). V was trimmed by 6 bases and J by 2 bases, leaving 14 bases between them. The CDR3 sequence is 15 residues long. Germline V lookup: CDR1 SNHLY, CDR2 FYNNEI. In DNA, the CDR3 is TGTGCCAGCAGATTTCCCGGGACAACCTACAATGAGCAGTTCTTC. Its translation: CASRFPGTTYNEQFF.

V gene TRBV5-4 combines with J gene TRBJ2-1, with TRBD2 identical over 10 bases. Germline V gene lookup returns CDR1 SGHNT and CDR2 YYREEE (reference sequence). V lost 3 bases and J lost 6; bases outside the gene matches: 9. The CDR3 totals 16 residues. The CDR3 spells CASSSQRGGEFNEQFF. CDR3 nucleotide sequence: TGTGCCAGCAGCTCCCAGCGGGGGGGGGAATTCAATGAGCAGTTCTTC. The full variable domain, completed using reference TRBV5-4 and TRBJ2-1, is ETGVTQSPTHLIKTRGQQVTLRCSSQSGHNTVSWYQQALGQGPQFIFQYYREEENGRGNFPPRFSGLQFPNYSSELNVNALELDDSALYLCASSSQRGGEFNEQFFGPGTRLTVL.

V usage is TRBV3-1 (or the pseudogene TRBV3-2) and J usage is TRBJ2-2; perhaps TRBD2 as D (5 bases). Germline V gene data show CDR1 as LGHDT and CDR2 as YNNKEL (reference sequence). CDR3 length: 15 residues. V was pared by 5 bases and J by 6 bases, with 16 bases between. The CDR3 DNA follows: TGTGCCAGCAGCAGTGCTTTACTCGGGGCCGGGGAGCTGTTTTTT. Translating it yields CASSSALLGAGELFF.

The chain combines TRBV18 with TRBJ2-1; D call uncertain. Trimming pared 6 bases from V and 7 bases from J, leaving 13 bases between. The CDR3 totals 13 residues. Per the germline V gene, CDR1 is KGHSH and CDR2 is LQKENI. The CDR3 spells CASSLGSINEQFF. The CDR3 DNA reads TGTGCCAGCTCCCTCGGGTCGATTAATGAGCAGTTCTTC.

This clone was counted only a few times. The chain links TRBV18 to TRBJ1-6; possible D gene TRBD1, 6 bases. V lost 4 bases and J lost 7, with 14 bases in between. Germline CDR1 KGHSH, CDR2 LQKENI. CDR3 length: 15 residues. CDR3: CASSQAGANNSPLHF. CDR3 DNA sequence: TGTGCCAGCTCACAGGCAGGGGCGAACAATTCACCCCTCCACTTT.

This chain connects TRBV29-1 to TRBJ1-1, with D possibly matching TRBD1 (6 bases). The V gene's germline CDR1 is SQVTM and CDR2 ANQGSEA. This CDR3 comprises 12 residues. With 5 bases removed from V and 5 bases from J, the gap between germline ends came to 12 bases. Here the CDR3 reads CSVIETGTEAFF. CDR3 DNA: TGCAGCGTTATCGAGACAGGTACTGAAGCTTTCTTT.

This chain uses TRBV7-2 with TRBJ1-4; TRBD1 aligns across 8 bases. This CDR3 spans 15 amino acids. Germline CDR1 reads SGHTA; CDR2 reads FQGNSA. The trim removed 7 bases at V and 8 bases at J, leaving 12 bases unmatched. CDR3 sequence (DNA): TGTGCCAGCACCGACGGACAGGGTGGACCGGAAAAACTGTTTTTT. It encodes CASTDGQGGPEKLFF.

The rearrangement joins TRBV7-2 to TRBJ2-1; a possible D gene is TRBD2 (5 bases). Trimming pared 5 bases from V and 4 bases from J, leaving 15 bases between. Germline V gene sequence: CDR1 SGHTA, CDR2 FQGNSA. The CDR3 covers 15 residues. CDR3: CASSPAGGGYNEQFF. DNA of the CDR3: TGTGCCAGCAGCCCCGCGGGCGGCGGGTACAATGAGCAGTTCTTC. Based on the CDR3 plus reference TRBV7-2 and TRBJ2-1, the full variable domain is GAGVSQSPSNKVTEKGKDVELRCDPISGHTALYWYRQSLGQGLEFLIYFQGNSAPDKSGLPSDRFSAERTGGSVSTLTIQRTQQEDSAVYLCASSPAGGGYNEQFFGPGTRLTVL.

V gene TRBV5-8 combines with J gene TRBJ2-3, with TRBD2 matching 7 bases. J was trimmed by 6 bases and V by 4 bases; bases with no gene match: 5. Per the germline V gene, CDR1 is SGHTS and CDR2 is YDEGEE. The CDR3 loop spans 13 amino acids. The DNA for the CDR3 is TGTGCCAGCAGCGGACTTAGCGGGGATACGCAGTATTTT. Translation: CASSGLSGDTQYF.

The rearrangement uses TRBV5-6 and TRBJ2-7; D is undetermined. The CDR3 runs 12 residues. From germline, CDR1 is SGHDT and CDR2 YYEEEE. The germline V and J ends were trimmed by 4 bases and 3 bases, with 8 bases remaining between them. CDR3 loop: CASSLSLYEQYF. CDR3 nucleotides: TGTGCCAGCAGCCTGTCCCTCTACGAGCAGTACTTC.

The V and J genes are TRBV11-2 and TRBJ2-6; no clear D. Per germline, CDR1 SGHAT and CDR2 FQNNGV. V lost 4 bases, J lost 0 bases, and 7 bases lay in between. CDR3 size: 15 residues. This chain's CDR3 is CASSSRRSGANVLTF. As DNA, the CDR3 is TGTGCCAGCAGCTCTAGGCGCTCTGGGGCCAACGTCCTGACTTTC.

The DNA of the CDR3 is TGTGCCAGCAGCCCCAGACTAGCGGGGGTTACCGGGGAGCTGTTTTTT. It specifies CASSPRLAGVTGELFF. This sequence joins TRBV9 and TRBJ2-2; 12 bases line up with TRBD2. V shed 4 bases and J 5 bases; nucleotides not matched to a gene: 6. There are 16 residues in the CDR3. Germline CDR1 SGDLS, CDR2 YYNGEE.

The J gene is TRBJ1-4, the V gene TRBV4-2; no clear D. V was trimmed by 2 bases and J by 8 bases, leaving 18 bases between them. The CDR3 consists of 16 residues. Germline assignment: CDR1 LGHNA and CDR2 YNFKEQ. The CDR3 protein is CASSQTPAGVAEKLFF. CDR3 DNA: TGTGCCAGCAGCCAAACCCCCGCCGGCGTAGCCGAAAAACTGTTTTTT.

The chain couples TRBV5-1 to TRBJ2-6; no clear D gene. The CDR3 is made up of 16 amino acids. Germline lookup yields CDR1 SGHRS and CDR2 YFSETQ. Trimming left V 4 bases short and J 1 base short, with 12 bases between. As DNA, the CDR3 is TGCGCCAGCAGCCCCCAGGTAGGATCTGGGGCCAACGTCCTGACTTTC. This sequence encodes CASSPQVGSGANVLTF.

The V gene is TRBV5-1, the J gene TRBJ2-1; 8 bases agree with TRBD1. The CDR3 covers 20 residues. V lost 0 bases, J lost 0 bases, and 14 bases stayed unmatched. Germline loops: CDR1 SGHRS, CDR2 YFSETQ. The CDR3 DNA reads as TGCGCCAGCAGCTTGGGGTCCTGGACAGGGATTAGCAGCTCCTACAATGAGCAGTTCTTC. Translating gives CASSLGSWTGISSSYNEQFF.

The chain couples TRBV21-1 to TRBJ1-3. TRBV21-1 is deemed a pseudogene. This CDR3 has 16 residues. The CDR3 protein is CASSKGGGPSGNTIYF. The CDR3 DNA reads TGTGCCAGCAGCAAAGGGGGGGGACCCTCTGGAAACACCATATATTTT.

The chain carries TRBV28 and TRBJ1-4, with 7 bases identical to TRBD1. The CDR3 is made up of 17 amino acids. CDR1 MDHEN and CDR2 SYDVKM come from the germline V gene. V was clipped by 4 bases and J by 5 bases; unmatched bases: 13. CDR3 residues: CASSSRSTGVWNEKLFF. The CDR3 DNA is TGTGCCAGCAGTTCCCGGTCAACAGGGGTATGGAATGAAAAACTGTTTTTT. Full variable domain (missing parts from reference TRBV28 and TRBJ1-4): DVKVTQSSRYLVKRTGEKVFLECVQDMDHENMFWYRQDPGLGLRLIYFSYDVKMKEKGDIPEGYSVSREKKERFSLILESASTNQTSMYLCASSSRSTGVWNEKLFFGSGTQLSVL.

The rearrangement joins TRBV18 to TRBJ1-6; 8 positions agree with TRBD1. CDR1 is KGHSH and CDR2 is LQKENI in the germline V gene. The trim removed 4 bases at V and 6 bases at J, leaving 5 bases unmatched. This CDR3 comprises 15 residues. The CDR3 loop reads CASSLSGQGNSPLHF. CDR3 nucleotide sequence: TGTGCCAGCTCACTCTCCGGACAGGGTAATTCACCCCTCCACTTT.

The chain links TRBV4-3 to TRBJ1-1; TRBD1 aligns across 7 bases. The ends lost 3 bases at V and 4 bases at J; junction bases unmatched: 8. Looked up from germline, CDR1 is LGHNA and CDR2 is YSLEER. CDR3 length equals 15 residues. The CDR3 DNA sequence: TGCGCCAGCAGCCAGAACCAAGGGGGCGGCACTGAAGCTTTCTTT. It encodes CASSQNQGGGTEAFF.

This chain joins TRBV27 and TRBJ2-1, with a possible D match to TRBD1 (5 bases). The CDR3 consists of 15 residues. The germline gives CDR1 MNHEY, CDR2 SMNVEV (reference sequence). Trimming left V 3 bases short and J 4 bases short, with 13 bases between. Written as DNA, the CDR3 is TGTGCCAGCAGTTTCGTCAGGGTGGTATACAATGAGCAGTTCTTC. It yields the protein CASSFVRVVYNEQFF.

The chain uses TRBV19 and TRBJ2-2; a weak D match, TRBD1 (6 bases). V lost 10 bases to trimming and J lost 5 bases, with 17 bases between them. Germline V gene lookup returns CDR1 LNHDA and CDR2 SQIVND (reference sequence). The CDR3 length is 14 residues. The CDR3 DNA reads TGTGCCACCCACCATTTAGGGGGTACCGGGGAGCTGTTTTTT. This translates into CATHHLGGTGELFF.

CDR3 in amino acids: CASSSLSVNTEAFF. The CDR3 nucleotides are TGTGCCAGCAGTAGCCTTTCGGTGAACACTGAAGCTTTCTTT. The chain couples TRBV6-2 or TRBV6-3 to TRBJ1-1; D not resolved. This CDR3 comprises 14 residues. V shed 5 bases and J shed 0 bases, with 10 bases lying between them. CDR1 is MNHEY, CDR2 SVGEGT, per germline.

Note on this clone: At one boundary the junction diverges from the germline segment, which might be a read error. This chain uses TRBV29-1 with TRBJ1-2; 7 bases fit TRBD1. Germline V gene data show CDR1 as SQVTM and CDR2 as ANQGSEA. CDR3 size: 15 residues. CDR3 coding DNA: TGCAGCGTCGAAGAGGGGGCGGACAATCCGAATGGCTACACCTTC. It is translated as CSVEEGADNPNGYTF.

The chain couples TRBV7-8 to TRBJ2-3; TRBD2 aligns across 10 bases. Germline V gene data show CDR1 as SGHVS and CDR2 as FQNEAQ. The CDR3 is made up of 15 amino acids. J lost 2 bases, V lost 4 bases, and 3 bases had no gene match. The chain's CDR3 is CASSSGLADTDTQYF. DNA of the CDR3: TGTGCCAGCAGCTCCGGACTAGCGGACACAGATACGCAGTATTTT.

CDR3 sequence: CASSFAEVLNEKLFF. The CDR3 coding sequence is TGTGCCAGCAGCTTCGCGGAAGTACTGAATGAAAAACTGTTTTTT. The rearrangement uses TRBV7-9 and TRBJ1-4; D ambiguous. The CDR3 spans 15 residues. Germline V lookup: CDR1 SEHNR, CDR2 FQNEAQ (reference sequence). Trimming shortened V by 3 bases and J by 5 bases, and 13 bases separated the two germline ends.

This clone appeared a single time. This rearrangement joins TRBV29-1 to TRBJ1-1; 12 bases fit TRBD1. V gave up 7 bases and J gave up 5 bases; unmatched junction bases: 11. CDR3 length: 15 amino acids. In germline, CDR1 is SQVTM, CDR2 ANQGSEA. This CDR3 is CSAQGQGAQGTEAFF. CDR3 sequence (DNA): TGCAGCGCCCAGGGACAGGGGGCGCAGGGAACTGAAGCTTTCTTT.